These T cell receptor beta chains were read from a single sample in a study of preoperative IRX-2 immunotherapy in early breast cancer. TCRdb's copy holds only in-frame clones and misses some; the assay was immunoSEQ multiplex PCR. This table has 25,000 to 30,000 clones, almost 90% appearing once. This sample was gathered from a patient treated with IRX-2 immunotherapy. The receptors shown here come from a human donor with breast cancer. Both conserved end residues are part of each CDR3. Fields, in order: J gene, D gene, V gene, clone size, CDR3 DNA, CDR3 protein. D genes are given only for firm matches. Clone size, where shown, is once, few, many, or a class for clones that have expanded.

J: TRBJ2-6; D: TRBD1; V: TRBV12-5; size: -; DNA: TGTGCTAGTGGTTCGGATTTGGGGACAGGGGTCCTCTCTGGGGCCAACGTCCTGACTTTC; CDR3: CASGSDLGTGVLSGANVLTF
J: TRBJ2-1; D: -; V: TRBV10-3; size: -; DNA: TGTGCCATCAGTGACTACCCTACCCAGAATGAGCAGTTCTTC; CDR3: CAISDYPTQNEQFF
J: TRBJ1-4; D: -; V: TRBV7-9; size: once; DNA: TGTGCCAGCAGCTTAGCGGTGAATGAAAAACTGTTTTTT; CDR3: CASSLAVNEKLFF
J: TRBJ1-3; D: -; V: TRBV5-1; size: -; DNA: TGCGCCAGCGGGACGGACTCTGGAAACACCATATATTTT; CDR3: CASGTDSGNTIYF
J: TRBJ2-7; D: TRBD2; V: TRBV6-1; size: -; DNA: TGTGCCAGCAGTGAAAAAAGCGGGGGAGGGCAGTACTTC; CDR3: CASSEKSGGGQYF
J: TRBJ2-1; D: -; V: TRBV5-1; size: -; DNA: TGCGCCAGCAGCCCGACAGACAATGAGCAGTTCTTC; CDR3: CASSPTDNEQFF
J: TRBJ2-2; D: TRBD1; V: TRBV10-2; size: -; DNA: TGCGCCAGCAGTGGACAGGGGGCGTTCGGGGAGCTGTTTTTT; CDR3: CASSGQGAFGELFF
J: TRBJ1-2; D: -; V: TRBV4-1; size: -; DNA: TGCGCCAGCAGCCAAGACGAAGGGGACAACTATGGCTACACCTTC; CDR3: CASSQDEGDNYGYTF
J: TRBJ2-5; D: -; V: TRBV2; size: -; DNA: TGTGCCAGCAGGCAAGAGACCCAGTACTTC; CDR3: CASRQETQYF
J: TRBJ2-5; D: -; V: TRBV18; size: -; DNA: TGTGCCAGCTCGCCTAGGGAGCAAGAGACCCAGTACTTC; CDR3: CASSPREQETQYF
J: TRBJ2-7; D: -; V: TRBV7-8; size: -; DNA: TGTGCCAGCAGCGTACGTACCGGGCTACCCCCGGGTGAGCAGTACTTC; CDR3: CASSVRTGLPPGEQYF
J: TRBJ2-3; D: -; V: TRBV7-2; size: -; DNA: TGTGCCAGCAGCTTAGCCTCCTCCAGCCCGCAAGATACGCAGTATTTT; CDR3: CASSLASSSPQDTQYF
J: TRBJ2-5; D: TRBD2; V: TRBV9; size: once; DNA: TGTGCCAGCAGCGCTGAACTAGCGGGGGTTTCAGAGACCCAGTACTTC; CDR3: CASSAELAGVSETQYF
J: TRBJ2-7; D: TRBD1; V: TRBV30; size: few; DNA: TGTGCCTGGAGTGCCGGACAGGGGGAGCTCTACGAGCAGTACTTC; CDR3: CAWSAGQGELYEQYF
J: TRBJ1-2; D: TRBD1; V: TRBV12-5; size: -; DNA: TGTGCTAGTGGTCAGGGACAGGGGCTCGGCTACACCTTC; CDR3: CASGQGQGLGYTF
J: TRBJ1-6; D: -; V: TRBV21-1; size: -; DNA: TGTGCCAGCAGAAAGGTCCTGGGAACGGAACCTTATAATTCACCCCTCCACTTT; CDR3: CASRKVLGTEPYNSPLHF
J: TRBJ1-1; D: TRBD1; V: TRBV27; size: once; DNA: TGTGCCAGCAATAGGGACAGGGGGCTTAACACTGAAGCTTTCTTT; CDR3: CASNRDRGLNTEAFF
J: TRBJ1-1; D: TRBD1; V: TRBV19; size: -; DNA: TGTGCCAGCAAGACAGGGGGCACTGAAGCTTTCTTT; CDR3: CASKTGGTEAFF
J: TRBJ2-3; D: -; V: TRBV6-5; size: -; DNA: TGTGCCAGCAGAGGATCCCAAGGGCCAGATACGCAGTATTTT; CDR3: CASRGSQGPDTQYF
J: TRBJ2-3; D: -; V: TRBV10-3; size: -; DNA: TGTGCCATCAGTGAGTCCAGAGATACGCAGTATTTT; CDR3: CAISESRDTQYF
J: TRBJ2-3; D: TRBD2; V: TRBV10-1; size: -; DNA: TGCGCCAGCAGCTTTGAAGCGGGGGGTCAGTATTTT; CDR3: CASSFEAGGQYF
J: TRBJ1-1; D: -; V: TRBV7-2; size: -; DNA: TGTGCCAGCAGCTTAGCACAGGTGAACACTGAAGCTTTCTTT; CDR3: CASSLAQVNTEAFF
J: TRBJ2-7; D: -; V: TRBV6-1; size: -; DNA: TGTGCCAGCAGTGAAGCGGACAGCTTTAAGAGCGAGCAGTACTTC; CDR3: CASSEADSFKSEQYF
J: TRBJ1-4; D: -; V: TRBV10-3; size: -; DNA: TGTGCCATCAGTGAGTCGTACAGGGCGGATGAAAAACTGTTTTTT; CDR3: CAISESYRADEKLFF
J: TRBJ1-5; D: -; V: TRBV28; size: -; DNA: TGTGCCAGCAGTTTGATCTGGTCCGACAATCAGCCCCAGCATTTT; CDR3: CASSLIWSDNQPQHF
J: TRBJ1-1; D: -; V: TRBV28; size: -; DNA: TGTGCCAGCAGTTTGATGGGGACTGAAGCTTTCTTT; CDR3: CASSLMGTEAFF
J: TRBJ1-6; D: -; V: TRBV4-1; size: -; DNA: TGCGCCAGCACCCTAAGGTACAGCTCGAATTCACCCCTCCACTTT; CDR3: CASTLRYSSNSPLHF
J: TRBJ1-4; D: -; V: TRBV7-9; size: few; DNA: TGTGCCAGCAGCTTAGGGGCTCTGGGGGGAGAAAAACTGTTTTTT; CDR3: CASSLGALGGEKLFF
J: TRBJ1-2; D: TRBD1; V: TRBV5-1; size: once; DNA: TGCGCCAGCAGCGACGACGGACAGGGCTATGGCTACACCTTC; CDR3: CASSDDGQGYGYTF
J: TRBJ2-7; D: -; V: TRBV7-9; size: -; DNA: TGTGCCAGCAGTCAGGGATCCTACGAGCAGTACTTC; CDR3: CASSQGSYEQYF
J: TRBJ2-3; D: -; V: TRBV6-1; size: -; DNA: TGTGCCAGCAGCGTTCTGGAGTTGACAGATACGCAGTATTTT; CDR3: CASSVLELTDTQYF
J: TRBJ1-1; D: TRBD1; V: TRBV9; size: -; DNA: TGTGCCAGCAGCTCCCAGGGGGCCCTGAACACTGAAGCTTTCTTT; CDR3: CASSSQGALNTEAFF
J: TRBJ2-7; D: -; V: TRBV5-6; size: once; DNA: TGTGCCAGCAGCTTGGGGGGGATCCAGCAGTACTTC; CDR3: CASSLGGIQQYF
J: TRBJ1-2; D: -; V: TRBV2; size: once; DNA: TGTGCCAGCAGTGACGACGGTGGCTACACCTTC; CDR3: CASSDDGGYTF
J: TRBJ1-4; D: -; V: TRBV6-5; size: -; DNA: TGTGCCAGCAGTTACCGCGGGGGGCGGGCTAATGAAAAACTGTTTTTT; CDR3: CASSYRGGRANEKLFF
J: TRBJ2-5; D: -; V: TRBV11-2; size: -; DNA: TGTGCCAGCAGCTTTAGCGAGCTAGAGACCCAGTACTTC; CDR3: CASSFSELETQYF
J: TRBJ1-2; D: -; V: TRBV27; size: once; DNA: TGTGCCAGCAGGCTAAACGAAAACAGGATCTATGGCTACACCTTC; CDR3: CASRLNENRIYGYTF
J: TRBJ2-7; D: -; V: TRBV6-1; size: -; DNA: TGTGCCAGCAGTGGCTTGGGGACTCTCACCTACGAGCAGTACTTC; CDR3: CASSGLGTLTYEQYF
J: TRBJ2-1; D: -; V: TRBV7-7; size: -; DNA: TGTGCCAGCAGCTTTGAAGGGGCCCTCTGGAATGAGCAGTTCTTC; CDR3: CASSFEGALWNEQFF
J: TRBJ2-7; D: TRBD1; V: TRBV10-1; size: few; DNA: TGCGCCAGCAGTGCAGGGGGTCAAGTCGAGCAGTACTTC; CDR3: CASSAGGQVEQYF
J: TRBJ2-5; D: -; V: TRBV29-1; size: -; DNA: TGCAGCGTTGGAGCGGAAGAGACCCAGTACTTC; CDR3: CSVGAEETQYF
J: TRBJ1-5; D: -; V: TRBV29-1; size: -; DNA: TGCAGTACGTGGGGGGGGATGGGTCAGCCCCAGCATTTT; CDR3: CSTWGGMGQPQHF
J: TRBJ2-5; D: TRBD2; V: TRBV18; size: -; DNA: TGTGCCAGCTCACCACGGGCACTAGCGGAAGAGACCCAGTACTTC; CDR3: CASSPRALAEETQYF
J: TRBJ1-2; D: TRBD1; V: TRBV5-4; size: -; DNA: TGTGCCAGCAGCTCCCCGACAGGGGATGGCTATGGCTACACCTTC; CDR3: CASSSPTGDGYGYTF
J: TRBJ1-4; D: TRBD1; V: TRBV7-6; size: -; DNA: TGTGCCAGCAGCTTAGGGGGACAGGGGTTCCGGGATGAAAAACTGTTTTTT; CDR3: CASSLGGQGFRDEKLFF
J: TRBJ2-5; D: -; V: TRBV12-5; size: -; DNA: TGTGCTAGTGGTGCTGACCTGGGGGCAAGAGAGACCCAGTACTTC; CDR3: CASGADLGARETQYF
J: TRBJ2-1; D: TRBD2; V: TRBV10-3; size: -; DNA: TGTGCCTCAATGACCGGACTAGCGGGAGGTGGCGAGCAGTTCTTC; CDR3: CASMTGLAGGGEQFF
J: TRBJ2-1; D: -; V: TRBV6-4; size: few; DNA: TGTGCCAGCTCCAGAGAGCGAGGGGCGCATAGTAATGAGCAGTTCTTC; CDR3: CASSRERGAHSNEQFF
J: TRBJ1-5; D: -; V: TRBV6-5; size: -; DNA: TGTGCCAGCGGATCCGGGGGCCTAGAGCATTTT; CDR3: CASGSGGLEHF
J: TRBJ2-1; D: -; V: TRBV10-3; size: -; DNA: TGTGCCAGCAGTCTCGACGGCGGAGATGGCTACAATGAGCAGTTCTTC; CDR3: CASSLDGGDGYNEQFF
J: TRBJ1-2; D: -; V: TRBV19; size: -; DNA: TGTGCCAGTAGTATTGGCAGCTCATGGGGCTACACCTTC; CDR3: CASSIGSSWGYTF
J: TRBJ1-5; D: -; V: TRBV11-2; size: -; DNA: TGTGCCAGCAGCTTAGTCGGTCATCAGCCCCAGCATTTT; CDR3: CASSLVGHQPQHF
J: TRBJ2-3; D: -; V: TRBV7-2; size: -; DNA: TGTGCCAGCAGCTTATCATCTCACACAGATACGCAGTATTTT; CDR3: CASSLSSHTDTQYF
J: TRBJ1-2; D: -; V: TRBV14; size: -; DNA: TGTGCCAGCAGCCAAGAAGGCCAGCATCTTCTCTATGGCTACACCTTC; CDR3: CASSQEGQHLLYGYTF
J: TRBJ2-2; D: -; V: TRBV30; size: few; DNA: TGTGCCTGGAGTGTAGGGAGGACCGGGGAGCTGTTTTTT; CDR3: CAWSVGRTGELFF
J: TRBJ2-5; D: -; V: TRBV18; size: -; DNA: TGTGCCAGCTCACCACGTGGCGGCGAAGGGGAGACCCAGTACTTC; CDR3: CASSPRGGEGETQYF
J: TRBJ2-7; D: TRBD2; V: TRBV10-2; size: -; DNA: TGCGCCAGCAGTGACGAGCGGGACTACTCCTACGAGCAGTACTTC; CDR3: CASSDERDYSYEQYF